Reported below is one T cell receptor (beta chain). Its recognized antigen is unknown. Base qualities are not recorded, but no much larger clone differs from it by a single base. The receptor library was made with PCR. For sequencing, an Illumina HiSeq 4000 was employed. The TCR beta-chain CDR3 region of each patient was profiled by high-throughput sequencing. The paper's data handling went like this. The researchers built a classifier to tell apart papillary thyroid cancer patients with distant metastasis, based on CDR3 differences among clinicopathological groups. Repertoire diversity was assessed with the Shannon index, and tumor-blood repertoire similarity with the Morisita-Horn index. The public reads were reprocessed in TCRdb via fastp at Q25 and MiXCR, keeping in-frame beta chains. These V and J calls derive from TCRdb rather than the authors' analysis. Recorded for this sample are over 20,000 clones; more than 20% of them occurred a single time. 12% of the sample rests with the top ten.

Before undergoing thyroid surgery, none of the patients had been given any kind of treatment. Using T-cell receptor beta sequencing, the researchers looked back retrospectively at clinical samples from patients, gathered between about 2011 and 2018. Taken from the germline V gene (reference sequence), the CDR1 and CDR2 loops are GTSNPN and SVGIG. Relative to germline, V is 3 bases shorter and J is 5 bases shorter, with 13 bases between their ends. The CDR3 sequence holds 13 residues, the cysteine and phenylalanine included. The only DNA kept is the CDR3, 39 bases in frame from the first base. The data are from a study of metastatic and nonmetastatic thyroid tumors (dated by TCRdb to 2019 to 2021). Regarding the study in general: The researchers compared repertoires between peripheral blood samples and tumor or nodule tissue samples from patients with malignant or benign thyroid disease. Summary of the overall study and its limitations: TCR beta diversity was reported as significantly higher in malignant tumors than in benign nodules, in both blood and tumor samples.

The rearranged chain carries TRBV30 and TRBJ1-1, with the identity of the D gene unclear. The TCR was taken from a male donor with papillary thyroid cancer or a benign thyroid nodule (not recorded which). Some clones in this sample may be carry-over from other donors' samples. The sample taken for sequencing was tumor tissue. The CDR3 protein sequence reads: CAWRGKGWTEAFF. The sequence in DNA is TGTGCCTGGAGGGGGAAGGGATGGACTGAAGCTTTCTTT.